The 12 T cell receptor beta chains reported below all come from one sample, sequenced in a study of blood T cell repertoires in COVID-19. The assay was immunoSEQ multiplex PCR, and TCRdb's table has in-frame clones only and misses some. The profile shows some 500,000 clones, 85% to 90% of them singletons. The sequencing sample was made of peripheral blood. All receptors derive from a woman aged 45-65 years with COVID-19, enrolled during active disease.

This clone was counted once. The gene calls are TRBV18 and TRBJ2-3; the match to TRBD2 covers 12 bases. The CDR3 consists of 17 residues. CDR1 is KGHSH and CDR2 is LQKENI in the germline V gene. With 2 bases clipped from V and 2 bases from J, the junction kept 5 bases outside the gene matches. The CDR3 DNA sequence: TGTGCCAGCTCACCAACCGGACTAGCGGGGTTCACAGATACGCAGTATTTT. Translation gives CASSPTGLAGFTDTQYF.

The V gene is TRBV5-1, the J gene TRBJ2-3, with 10 bases fitting TRBD1. Germline CDR1 SGHRS, CDR2 YFSETQ. Losses at the gene ends were 7 bases for V and 4 bases for J; bases not matched to a gene: 9. The CDR3 is made up of 15 amino acids. Written as DNA, the CDR3 is TGCGCCAGCGGGGCGGACAGGGGGATCCCAGATACGCAGTATTTT. Translating it yields CASGADRGIPDTQYF.

The V call is TRBV24-1, the J call TRBJ2-3; D possibly corresponds to TRBD1 (6 bases). Trimming cost V 2 bases and J 6 bases, with 14 bases left between them. The CDR3 loop spans 15 amino acids. Germline V gene data show CDR1 as KGHDR and CDR2 as SFDVKD. DNA of the CDR3: TGTGCCACCAGTGATTCAACAGGGTCCACGGATACGCAGTATTTT. This sequence encodes CATSDSTGSTDTQYF.

The chain has TRBV5-1 and TRBJ2-7; tentatively, D is TRBD1 (5 bases). CDR1 is SGHRS, CDR2 YFSETQ, per germline. Trimming left V 0 bases short and J 5 bases short, with 15 bases between. The length of the CDR3 is 15 residues. CDR3 coding DNA: TGCGCCAGCAGCTTGGAGGGCCAGGGTGGCGACGAGCAGTACTTC. Protein: CASSLEGQGGDEQYF.

The chain carries TRBV6-5 and TRBJ2-7, with a tentative D call TRBD1 (7 bases). The CDR3 length is 11 residues. V gave up 11 bases and J gave up 2 bases, with 10 bases separating them. Germline CDR1 and CDR2: MNHEY and SVGAGI. The CDR3: CAGGTAYEQYF. CDR3 DNA: TGTGCCGGGGGGACAGCCTACGAGCAGTACTTC.

This clone appeared a few times. Other nucleotide sequences from this sample produce the same CDR3. V is TRBV7-9 and J is TRBJ1-1, with TRBD1 matching over 7 bases. The CDR3 length is 14 residues. Germline V CDR1 and CDR2: SEHNR, FQNEAQ (reference sequence). The V segment lost 5 bases and the J segment 1 base; nucleotides outside the gene matches: 4. The CDR3: CASSPPGGNTEAFF. CDR3 sequence (DNA): TGTGCCAGCAGCCCGCCAGGGGGGAACACTGAAGCTTTCTTT.

The chain carries TRBV29-1 and TRBJ1-4; 7 bases line up with TRBD1. This CDR3 has 13 amino acids. J gave up 8 bases and V 6 bases, and 9 bases lay outside the gene matches. CDR1 SQVTM and CDR2 ANQGSEA come from the germline V gene. The CDR3 nucleotides are TGCAGCGTGCGACAGGGTAGGGAGGAAAAACTGTTTTTT. Translation gives CSVRQGREEKLFF.

The chain couples TRBV4-1 to TRBJ2-7, with 9 positions matching TRBD2. This CDR3 region has 18 residues. Unmatched junction bases numbered 13, after V lost 3 bases and J lost 1 base. Germline values: CDR1 MGHRA, CDR2 YSYEKL. Written as DNA, the CDR3 is TGCGCCAGCAGCCACAACACCGTGGAAGCGGGGGGATCCTACGAGCAGTACTTC. Amino acid sequence: CASSHNTVEAGGSYEQYF.

J is TRBJ1-5 and V is TRBV25-1; D not certain. The CDR3 covers 12 residues. Germline assignment: CDR1 MGHDK and CDR2 SYGVNS. V gave up 3 bases and J gave up 6 bases, with 6 bases separating them. CDR3 sequence reads: CASSDGIQPQHF. The DNA of the CDR3 is TGTGCCAGCAGTGACGGTATTCAGCCCCAGCATTTT.

This clone showed up just a few times. The chain combines TRBV7-9 with TRBJ2-2; TRBD1 matches 7 bases. This CDR3 is built from 14 residues. Germline CDR1 and CDR2: SEHNR and FQNEAQ (reference sequence). V trimming: 3 bases; J trimming: 3 bases; junction bases outside the gene matches: 1. In DNA, the CDR3 is TGTGCCAGCAGCTTCCAGGGGGACACCGGGGAGCTGTTTTTT. Protein: CASSFQGDTGELFF.

The chain recombines TRBV11-2 with TRBJ2-2; 7 bases align to TRBD1. Per the germline V gene, CDR1 is SGHAT and CDR2 is FQNNGV. This CDR3 has 14 amino acids. Trimming at V came to 6 bases and at J to 3 bases, leaving 4 bases not matched to a gene. The DNA of the CDR3 is TGTGCCAGCAGTCGACAGGGCGACACCGGGGAGCTGTTTTTT. It yields the protein CASSRQGDTGELFF.

The chain couples TRBV5-1 to TRBJ2-3, with 9 nucleotides matching TRBD2. V trimming: 1 base; J trimming: 1 base; junction bases outside the gene matches: 4. The CDR3 runs to 16 residues. Per germline, CDR1 SGHRS and CDR2 YFSETQ. The CDR3 DNA sequence: TGCGCCAGCAGCTTGTCGGCTAGCGGGGGCACAGATACGCAGTATTTT. Its translation: CASSLSASGGTDTQYF.